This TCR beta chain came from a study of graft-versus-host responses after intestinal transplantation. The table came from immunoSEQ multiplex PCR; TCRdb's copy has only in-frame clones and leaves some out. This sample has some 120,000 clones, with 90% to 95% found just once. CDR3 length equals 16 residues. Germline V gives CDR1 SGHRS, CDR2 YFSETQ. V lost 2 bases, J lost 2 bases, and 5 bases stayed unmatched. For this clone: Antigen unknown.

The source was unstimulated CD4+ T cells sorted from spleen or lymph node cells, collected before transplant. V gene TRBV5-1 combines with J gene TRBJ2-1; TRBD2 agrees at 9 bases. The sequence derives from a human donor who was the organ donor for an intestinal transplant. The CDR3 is CASSFSRGGAYNEQFF. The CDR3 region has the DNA TGCGCCAGCAGCTTCTCGCGGGGGGGCGCCTACAATGAGCAGTTCTTC.